This TCR beta chain was obtained from a study of glioma-infiltrating T cells after dendritic cell vaccination. Study-level information: Samples are from glioblastoma patients in Phase I and II dendritic cell vaccine trials. Patients received autologous tumor lysate-pulsed dendritic cell vaccination between about 2002 and 2013. The study's findings and limits: TCR clonality showed no direct relationship with survival.

This CDR3 contains 17 residues. J gave up 1 base and V 1 base, and 7 bases lay outside the gene matches. Per the germline V gene, CDR1 is SGDLS and CDR2 is YYNGEE. Using immunoSEQ multiplex PCR, the repertoire was profiled, and TCRdb retains in-frame clones only, with some absent. The data hold 30,000 to 40,000 clones, with approximately 80% observed a single time. Comments on this clone: The target antigen is unknown.

The chain is built from TRBV9 and TRBJ1-3; 8 positions agree with TRBD1. The sequencing here drew on blood, taken before dendritic cell vaccination. This TCR was recovered from a human donor with glioblastoma. CDR3 DNA: TGTGCCAGCAGCGTAAGGACAGGGAGGCAGTCTGGAAACACCATATATTTT. Translated: CASSVRTGRQSGNTIYF.